Below, one T cell receptor (beta chain) is given with its context. As yet, its antigen is unknown. Regarding donors, all were healthy bone marrow donors. CDR1 is SGHNT, CDR2 YYREEE, per germline (reference sequence). This CDR3 comprises 16 residues. V was clipped by 3 bases and J by 4 bases; unmatched bases: 10. This record comes from a study of cytomegalovirus exposure and HLA in healthy donors. It was with 60 Vbeta and 13 Jbeta primers that the PCR ran. Profiling relied on immunoSEQ multiplex PCR, and the TCRdb table lists in-frame clones only, not all of them. The sample has under 150,000 clones, approximately 78% seen once. General study findings and limits: Most of the TCR beta V segments (in an earlier analysis) were productive either about 87% or about 30% of the time. Another analysis was done later, and it associated 16,951 TCR beta sequences with HLA alleles at 0.05 false discovery rate.

Specimen: PBMCs. The TCR comes from a woman between 50 and 59 years old in good health and CMV-seropositive. The chain recombines TRBV5-4 with TRBJ2-1; TRBD1 agrees at 7 bases. For the CDR3, the DNA is TGTGCCAGCAGCTCCGGGACAGAGCGGAGGTACAATGAGCAGTTCTTC. Translated, it gives CASSSGTERRYNEQFF.